This entry describes one T cell receptor beta chain. Its antigen is unidentified. These data come from a study of T cell responses to AZD1222 COVID-19 vaccine. General study results and limits: Repertoires were obtained solely post-peak T cell response. Spike-specific TCR depth and breadth grew after two AZD1222 doses.

V was shortened by 1 base and J by 4 bases, with 13 bases between the two germline ends. The CDR3 runs 15 residues. The germline CDR1 and CDR2 sequences are SGHTA and FQGNSA. Produced via immunoSEQ multiplex PCR; TCRdb's table is partial and in-frame only. The sample has around 94,000 clones, more than 70% seen once. The chain links TRBV7-2 to TRBJ2-5; D is possibly TRBD1 or TRBD2 (5 bases each). The sequence came from an adult in good health. The sequencing here drew on peripheral blood, taken on day 0 of AZD1222 vaccination. The CDR3 DNA is TGTGCCAGCAGCTTAGTCGGGGCAGATGGAGAGACCCAGTACTTC. It encodes CASSLVGADGETQYF. The whole variable domain, filled in from reference TRBV7-2 and TRBJ2-5, reads GAGVSQSPSNKVTEKGKDVELRCDPISGHTALYWYRQSLGQGLEFLIYFQGNSAPDKSGLPSDRFSAERTGGSVSTLTIQRTQQEDSAVYLCASSLVGADGETQYFGPGTRLLVL.